This TCR beta chain was sequenced during a study of T cells in localized non-small cell lung cancer (TCRdb year 2020). For the study in its entirety: T cell repertoires of approximately 250 early-stage NSCLC patients were analyzed, with tumors being compared against uninvolved tumor-adjacent lungs. The cohort was made up of approximately 250 treatment-naive NSCLC patients whose localized lung tumors had been resected. NSCLC patients had a mean age of roughly 69 years, and 129 were male and 85 to 110 female. Summary of the overall study and its limitations: The highest T cell clonality was observed in uninvolved tumor-adjacent lung, where clonality exceeded that of tumor, suggesting that antigenic responses were more focused in uninvolved tumor-adjacent lung. A median of around 57 of the top 100 tumor clones were detected in paired uninvolved adjacent lung, and 25 to 35 of these tumor clones were also found among the top 100 clones of the paired uninvolved adjacent lung. Longer overall survival was associated with higher T cell density in blood, whereas shorter survival was associated with higher clonality in adjacent lung. Multi-region tumor sequencing was not performed, so intratumor heterogeneity could not be excluded. Because of the exploratory design, TCR variables were selected using unadjusted p-values without false-discovery rate correction.

At diagnosis, peripheral blood, uninvolved tumor-adjacent lung and tumor were collected and were preserved as a mix of fresh-frozen and FFPE material. For TCR repertoire profiling, the blood samples were analyzed as peripheral blood mononuclear cells. Unmatched junction bases come to 14, with V trimmed by 6 bases and J by 7 bases. The CDR3, from cysteine to phenylalanine, totals 15 residues. Just CDR3 DNA is preserved here, 45 bases in frame from base 1. CDR1 and CDR2, looked up from the germline V gene, are MNHNS and SASEGT. The immunoSEQ Assay was used to sequence TCR beta CDR3 regions from DNA. In the paper's pipeline: T cell density was computed as TCR beta template counts normalized to usable DNA estimated by amplifying housekeeping genes. Richness was estimated with the preseqR package, extrapolating to 400,000 templates for PBMC samples and 120,000 templates for tissue samples. Clonality was taken to be one minus Pielou's evenness. To identify tissue-enriched TCRs, differential abundance testing was run on productive amino-acid clonotypes with a minimum total count of 5 and an alpha of 0.1. Repertoire overlap between compartments was quantified with the Jaccard Index and Morisita Overlap Index. GLIPH grouped TCR beta CDR3s together with public tetramer-defined viral CDR3s, and a viral motif had to include at least three viral sequences and also show V-gene enrichment. Entries here come from immuneACCESS through TCRdb and include only in-frame sequences with V and J called. Some clones fail to appear in such tables; in the studies checked, an unresolved V gene covers under half of the shortfall, and the cause of the remainder is unknown. That table furnishes V, J and clone size, whereas the DNA furnished D and trimming. This sample holds some 66,000 clones; approximately 84% were observed only once. Around an eighth of the sample comes from the top ten.

About this clone: Its specific antigen is unknown. One base away there is no much larger clone; base qualities are not given.

This receptor was taken from an older female donor with stage I lung adenocarcinoma. Sequences were derived from peripheral blood, sampled before any cancer treatment. The chain joins TRBV6-1 to TRBJ1-2, with TRBD1 matching 7 junction bases. The sequence in DNA is TGTGCCAGCAGAGACGGGACAGCTTCGCCGCGTGGCTACACCTTC. Its protein is CASRDGTASPRGYTF.